This T cell receptor (beta chain) is from a study of T cells in Graves' hyperthyroidism and ophthalmopathy. Notes on the study in general: Among clonotypes expanded in thyroid above 0.001, most were also found in blood.

Trimming shortened V by 5 bases and J by 9 bases, and 8 bases separated the two germline ends. The germline gives CDR1 LGHNT, CDR2 FRNRAP. This CDR3 region has 11 residues. Ophthalmopathy cases met thresholds of Clinical Activity Score at least 3, NOSPECS grade at least 4 and duration under 3 months. In regard to this clonotype: Antigen: not known.

There were TCR beta CDR3 regions amplified from RNA transcripts. HTBI primers were the set used in a first-round RT-PCR of the TCR CDR3. MiXCR, run by TCRdb on the multiplex PCR reads, gives a single entry per CDR3 protein. The sample contains about 480,000 distinct CDR3 sequences, around a fifth of which appear only once. The chain couples TRBV12-5 to TRBJ2-1; D is ambiguous. Material: blood. This TCR came from a woman aged 70-85 years with Graves' ophthalmopathy. The CDR3 nucleotides read TGTGCTAGTGGTCGAGACCTTGAGCAGTTCTTC. This codes for CASGRDLEQFF.